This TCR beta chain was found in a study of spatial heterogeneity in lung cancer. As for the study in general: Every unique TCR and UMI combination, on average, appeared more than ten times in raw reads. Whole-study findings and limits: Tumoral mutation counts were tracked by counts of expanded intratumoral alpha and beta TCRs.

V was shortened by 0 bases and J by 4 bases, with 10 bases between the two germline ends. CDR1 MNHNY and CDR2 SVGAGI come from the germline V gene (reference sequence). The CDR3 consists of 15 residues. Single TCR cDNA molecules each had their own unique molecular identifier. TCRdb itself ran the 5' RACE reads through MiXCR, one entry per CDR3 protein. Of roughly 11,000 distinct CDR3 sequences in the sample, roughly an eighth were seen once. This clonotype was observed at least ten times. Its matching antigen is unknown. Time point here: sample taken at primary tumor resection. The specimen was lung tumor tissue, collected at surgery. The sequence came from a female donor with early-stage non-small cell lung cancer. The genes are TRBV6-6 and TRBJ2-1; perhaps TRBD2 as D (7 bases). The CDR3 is CASSYSGGRYNEQFF. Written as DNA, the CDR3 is TGTGCCAGCAGTTACTCGGGGGGGCGGTACAATGAGCAGTTCTTC.